What follows are 8 T cell receptor beta chains derived from one specimen sequenced in a study of shared clonotypes between healthy human individuals. Clones were sequenced by immunoSEQ multiplex PCR, and TCRdb holds only the in-frame ones, with some missing. The sample lists 470,000 or so clones; around 73% were seen once. Sample: PBMCs. All receptors come from a middle-aged woman in good health. Some clones in this sample may be carry-over from other donors' samples.

This clone was detected only once. The chain recombines TRBV30 with TRBJ1-5, with D hard to call. The CDR3 consists of 14 residues. V was cut by 2 bases and J by 4 bases, with 12 bases left in between. Per the germline V gene, CDR1 is GTSNPN and CDR2 is SVGIG (reference sequence). CDR3 amino acids: CAWSKAGVNQPQHF. The DNA for the CDR3 is TGTGCCTGGAGTAAGGCAGGAGTAAATCAGCCCCAGCATTTT.

This chain uses TRBV9 with TRBJ1-1, with 8 bases aligning to TRBD1. The length of the CDR3 is 15 residues. V was pared by 4 bases and J by 4 bases, with 9 bases of the junction left unmatched. CDR1 SGDLS and CDR2 YYNGEE come from the germline V gene. The CDR3 nucleotides are TGTGCCAGCAGCAAACGGACAGGGATCCCCACTGAAGCTTTCTTT. Its protein product is CASSKRTGIPTEAFF. The whole variable domain, remainder taken from reference TRBV9 and TRBJ1-1, is DSGVTQTPKHLITATGQRVTLRCSPRSGDLSVYWYQQSLDQGLQFLIQYYNGEERAKGNILERFSAQQFPDLHSELNLSSLELGDSALYFCASSKRTGIPTEAFFGQGTRLTVV.

This rearrangement joins TRBV7-8 to TRBJ2-7; weak D call: TRBD2 (6 bases). Trimming pared 2 bases from V and 4 bases from J, leaving 15 bases between. This CDR3 spans 15 amino acids. Germline V gene lookup returns CDR1 SGHVS and CDR2 FQNEAQ. The CDR3 region is CASSLYEGLQYEQYF. The CDR3 DNA sequence: TGTGCCAGCAGCTTATACGAGGGACTGCAATACGAGCAGTACTTC.

The chain combines TRBV7-2 with TRBJ2-1; a weak D match, TRBD2 (6 bases). The germline V gene encodes CDR1 SGHTA and CDR2 FQGNSA. Trimming cost V 4 bases and J 3 bases, with 13 bases left between them. This CDR3 region has 15 residues. The CDR3 bases are TGTGCCAGCAGCTACGCAGCGGGTGACTACAATGAGCAGTTCTTC. It is translated as CASSYAAGDYNEQFF.

The V and J genes are TRBV7-9 and TRBJ1-1; D may be TRBD1 (5 bases). V was cut by 4 bases and J by 6 bases, with 18 bases left in between. The CDR3 loop spans 15 amino acids. Germline-derived CDR1 and CDR2 are SEHNR and FQNEAQ (reference sequence). In DNA form, the CDR3 reads TGTGCCAGCAGCTACTCAGGGTATAGAGACCCTGAAGCTTTCTTT. Protein product: CASSYSGYRDPEAFF.

The chain joins TRBV7-3 to TRBJ2-1, with 8 positions matching TRBD2. This CDR3 region has 17 residues. J gave up 7 bases and V 1 base, and 12 bases lay outside the gene matches. CDR1 and CDR2 from the germline V gene are SGHTA and FQGTGA. Written as DNA, the CDR3 is TGTGCCAGCAGCTTAATTCGGTCAGCGGGAGTTGGTAATGAGCAGTTCTTC. Protein: CASSLIRSAGVGNEQFF.

Written as DNA, the CDR3 is TGTGCCAGCAGCTCTCCGGGCAGGGCCTACGAGCAGTACTTC. Amino acids: CASSSPGRAYEQYF. The chain has TRBV7-3 and TRBJ2-7; possibly TRBD1 for D (5 bases). Trimming took 4 bases from V and 2 from J, leaving 12 bases between them. The CDR3 totals 14 residues. Germline V gene lookup returns CDR1 SGHTA and CDR2 FQGTGA.

This chain connects TRBV6-4 to TRBJ2-3, with D possibly matching TRBD2 (6 bases). CDR1 and CDR2 from the germline V gene are MRHNA and SNTAGT. The ends were cut back, 4 bases at V and 3 bases at J, with 17 bases in the middle. This CDR3 has 16 residues. Here the CDR3 DNA reads TGTGCCAGCAGTGCCTCCGCGGCTAGCGATACAGATACGCAGTATTTT. Translated, it gives CASSASAASDTDTQYF.